What follows are 10 T cell receptor beta chains derived from one specimen sequenced in a study of CD8 T cells in ankylosing spondylitis. TCRdb ran MiXCR on the 5' RACE reads and lists one entry per CDR3 protein. The data show some 92,000 distinct CDR3 sequences, around 26% seen once. The sample comprised blood, either unsorted or a sorted T cell fraction (not recorded which). All receptors come from a male donor with ankylosing spondylitis or in good health (not recorded which).

J is TRBJ1-3 and V is TRBV5-6, with D tentatively TRBD1 (6 bases). CDR1 is SGHDT, CDR2 YYEEEE, per germline. The CDR3 extends over 15 amino acids. The V gene lost 0 bases and the J gene lost 10 bases, with 17 bases spanning the gap. As DNA, the CDR3 is TGTGCCAGCAGCTTGGCGGTGCCAGGGACACCGACCATATATTTT. Residues: CASSLAVPGTPTIYF.

The rearrangement joins TRBV6-2 or TRBV6-3 to TRBJ1-1, with 10 bases fitting TRBD1. The V segment lost 5 bases and the J segment 7 bases; nucleotides outside the gene matches: 10. CDR1 is MNHEY and CDR2 is SVGEGT in the germline V gene. This CDR3 has 15 amino acids. CDR3 DNA sequence: TGTGCCAGCAGTCGACGACGGGACAGGGGTCATGAAGCTTTCTTT. Protein sequence: CASSRRRDRGHEAFF.

J is TRBJ2-1 and V is TRBV20-1, with a weak D call TRBD2 (5 bases). CDR3 size: 17 residues. Per the germline V gene, CDR1 is DFQATT and CDR2 is SNEGSKA (reference sequence). V shed 0 bases and J shed 8 bases, with 23 bases lying between them. CDR3 sequence reads: CSARDSRAEVRLDEQFF. Written as DNA, the CDR3 is TGCAGTGCTAGAGATTCTCGAGCGGAGGTCCGTTTGGATGAGCAGTTCTTC.

This clonotype was seen only a few times. The rearrangement uses TRBV7-9 and TRBJ1-4; D perhaps matches TRBD1 (5 bases). Germline CDR1 reads SEHNR; CDR2 reads FQNEAQ (reference sequence). The CDR3 spans 14 residues. The germline V and J ends were trimmed by 4 bases and 7 bases, with 13 bases remaining between them. The CDR3 sequence is CASSSPGPAEKLFF. CDR3 DNA sequence: TGTGCCAGCAGCTCGCCGGGACCGGCTGAAAAACTGTTTTTT. Combining the CDR3 with reference TRBV7-9 and TRBJ1-4 gives the whole variable domain DTGVSQNPRHKITKRGQNVTFRCDPISEHNRLYWYRQTLGQGPEFLTYFQNEAQLEKSRLLSDRFSAERPKGSFSTLEIQRTEQGDSAMYLCASSSPGPAEKLFFGSGTQLSVL.

This clonotype has just a few counts. The rearrangement joins TRBV19 to TRBJ1-5; 7 nucleotides agree with TRBD1. Germline V gene data show CDR1 as LNHDA and CDR2 as SQIVND (reference sequence). CDR3 length: 16 amino acids. V dropped 4 bases and J dropped 7; count of bases not matched to a gene: 13. This CDR3 is CASSNSRGDLGQPQHF. The CDR3 DNA reads TGTGCCAGTAGTAATAGCAGGGGGGATTTGGGCCAGCCCCAGCATTTT.

J is TRBJ1-2 and V is TRBV5-1; 8 bases line up with TRBD1. The V and J ends lost 4 bases and 4 bases, in that order; junction bases with no gene match: 12. This CDR3 comprises 16 residues. Germline V gene lookup returns CDR1 SGHRS and CDR2 YFSETQ. The CDR3 nucleotides are TGCGCCAGCAGCAACCCCGGGACAGGATTTGTCTATGGCTACACCTTC. It encodes CASSNPGTGFVYGYTF.

The gene calls are TRBV5-1 and TRBJ1-2; D gene uncertain. The CDR3 runs to 13 residues. Germline V gene sequence: CDR1 SGHRS, CDR2 YFSETQ. Trimming removed 0 bases at V and 5 bases at J, with 8 bases between. This CDR3 is CASSLGQQYGYTF. The CDR3 DNA follows: TGCGCCAGCAGCTTGGGACAACAGTATGGCTACACCTTC.

This sequence joins TRBV28 and TRBJ1-3, with D possibly matching TRBD1 (5 bases). CDR1 is MDHEN, CDR2 SYDVKM, per germline. This CDR3 spans 16 amino acids. Trimming took 7 bases from V and 0 from J, leaving 16 bases between them. CDR3 protein: CASTSGAPYSGNTIYF. The CDR3 region has the DNA TGTGCCAGCACTTCTGGGGCTCCCTACTCTGGAAACACCATATATTTT.

This clonotype appeared a few times. This chain links TRBV29-1 with TRBJ2-5, with no clear D. The CDR3 extends over 10 amino acids. Germline CDR1 reads SQVTM; CDR2 reads ANQGSEA. Trimming pared 7 bases from V and 5 bases from J, leaving 8 bases between. The CDR3 DNA follows: TGCAGCGCTCATTGGGAGACCCAGTACTTC. Protein: CSAHWETQYF.

This chain uses TRBV7-3 with TRBJ1-3; TRBD1 is a possible D gene (6 bases). The V and J ends lost 2 bases and 7 bases respectively, with 9 bases between them. The CDR3 has 13 amino acids. Germline CDR1 and CDR2: SGHTA and FQGTGA. DNA for the CDR3: TGTGCCAGCAGCTTACAGGGGAGTAACACCATATATTTT. It translates to CASSLQGSNTIYF.